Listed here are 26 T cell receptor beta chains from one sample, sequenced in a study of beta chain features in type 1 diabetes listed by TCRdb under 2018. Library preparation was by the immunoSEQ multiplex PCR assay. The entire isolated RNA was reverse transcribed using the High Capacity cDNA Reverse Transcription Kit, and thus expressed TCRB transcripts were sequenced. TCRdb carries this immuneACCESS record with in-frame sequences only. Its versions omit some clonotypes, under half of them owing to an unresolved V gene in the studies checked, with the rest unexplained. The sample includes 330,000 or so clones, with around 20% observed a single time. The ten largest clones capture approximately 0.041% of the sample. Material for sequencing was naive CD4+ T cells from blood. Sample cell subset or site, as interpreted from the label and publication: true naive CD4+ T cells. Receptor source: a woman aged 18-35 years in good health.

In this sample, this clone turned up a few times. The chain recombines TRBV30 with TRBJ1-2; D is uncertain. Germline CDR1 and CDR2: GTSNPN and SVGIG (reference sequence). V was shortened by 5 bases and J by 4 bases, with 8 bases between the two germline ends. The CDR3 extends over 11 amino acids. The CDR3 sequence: CAWYRTYGYTF. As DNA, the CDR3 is TGTGCCTGGTACAGAACCTATGGCTACACCTTC. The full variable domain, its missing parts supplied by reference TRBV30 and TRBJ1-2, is SQTIHQWPATLVQPVGSPLSLECTVEGTSNPNLYWYRQAAGRGLQLLFYSVGIGQISSEVPQNLSASRPQDRQFILSSKKLLLSDSGFYLCAWYRTYGYTFGSGTRLTVV.

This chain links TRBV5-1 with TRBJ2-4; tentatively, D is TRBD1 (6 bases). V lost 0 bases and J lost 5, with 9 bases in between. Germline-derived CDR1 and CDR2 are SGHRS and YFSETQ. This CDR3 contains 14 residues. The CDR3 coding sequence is TGCGCCAGCAGCTTGGCTGGGGGCGAAAACATTCAGTACTTC. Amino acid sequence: CASSLAGGENIQYF.

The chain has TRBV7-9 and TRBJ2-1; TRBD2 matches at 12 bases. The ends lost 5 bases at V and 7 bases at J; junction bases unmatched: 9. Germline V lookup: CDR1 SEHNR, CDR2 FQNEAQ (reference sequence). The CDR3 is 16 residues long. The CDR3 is CASSPRLAGVRNEQFF. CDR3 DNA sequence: TGTGCCAGCAGCCCACGACTAGCGGGAGTCAGGAATGAGCAGTTCTTC.

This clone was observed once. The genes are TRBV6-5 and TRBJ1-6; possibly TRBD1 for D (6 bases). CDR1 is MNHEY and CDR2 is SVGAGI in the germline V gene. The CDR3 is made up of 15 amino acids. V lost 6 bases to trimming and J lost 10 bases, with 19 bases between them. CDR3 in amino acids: CASSLSTGSGSPLHF. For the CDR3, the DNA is TGTGCCAGCAGCCTTAGTACAGGGTCGGGCTCACCCCTCCACTTT.

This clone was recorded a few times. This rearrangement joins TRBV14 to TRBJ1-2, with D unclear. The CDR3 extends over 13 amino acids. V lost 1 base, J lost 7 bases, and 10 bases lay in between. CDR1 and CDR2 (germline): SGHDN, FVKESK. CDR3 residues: CASSQVVEGGYTF. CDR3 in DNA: TGTGCCAGCAGCCAAGTCGTAGAGGGTGGCTACACCTTC.

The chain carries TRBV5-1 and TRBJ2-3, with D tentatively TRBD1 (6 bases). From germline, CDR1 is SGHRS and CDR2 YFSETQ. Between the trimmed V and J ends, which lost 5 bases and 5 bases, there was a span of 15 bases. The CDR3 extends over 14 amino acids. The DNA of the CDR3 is TGCGCCAGCAGTAAAGTACAGGGCGGAGATACGCAGTATTTT. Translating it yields CASSKVQGGDTQYF.

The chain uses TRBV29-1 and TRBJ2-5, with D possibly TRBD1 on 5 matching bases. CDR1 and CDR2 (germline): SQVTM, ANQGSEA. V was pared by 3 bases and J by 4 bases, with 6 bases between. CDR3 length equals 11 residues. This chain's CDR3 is CSVDRAETQYF. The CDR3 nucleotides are TGCAGCGTTGACAGGGCAGAGACCCAGTACTTC.

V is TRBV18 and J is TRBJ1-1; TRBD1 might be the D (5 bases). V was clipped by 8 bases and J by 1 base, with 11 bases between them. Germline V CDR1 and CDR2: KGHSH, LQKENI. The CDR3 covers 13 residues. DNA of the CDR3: TGTGCCAGCACCCGTGGACAGAACACTGAAGCTTTCTTT. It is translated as CASTRGQNTEAFF.

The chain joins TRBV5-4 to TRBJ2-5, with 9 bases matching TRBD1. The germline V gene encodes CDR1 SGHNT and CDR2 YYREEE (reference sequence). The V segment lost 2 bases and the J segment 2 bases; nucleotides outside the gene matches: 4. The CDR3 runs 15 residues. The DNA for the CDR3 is TGTGCCAGCAGCTTCCCGACAGGGGGGCAAGAGACCCAGTACTTC. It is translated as CASSFPTGGQETQYF.

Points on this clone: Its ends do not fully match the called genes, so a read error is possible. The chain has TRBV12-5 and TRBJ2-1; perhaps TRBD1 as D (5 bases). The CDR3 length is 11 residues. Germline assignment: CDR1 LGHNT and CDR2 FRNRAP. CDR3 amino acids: CASGLLPGQIF. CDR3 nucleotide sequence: TGTGCTAGTGGTTTGCTCCCAGGACAAATCTTC.

The CDR3 sequence: CASRPRQVEGLSSYEQYF. The DNA of the CDR3 is TGTGCCAGCAGGCCCCGACAGGTGGAAGGGTTGAGCTCCTACGAGCAGTACTTC. The rearrangement uses TRBV7-9 and TRBJ2-7, with D possibly being TRBD1 (6 bases). CDR1 and CDR2 (germline): SEHNR, FQNEAQ (reference sequence). With 6 bases removed from V and 0 bases from J, the gap between germline ends came to 24 bases. CDR3 length: 18 amino acids.

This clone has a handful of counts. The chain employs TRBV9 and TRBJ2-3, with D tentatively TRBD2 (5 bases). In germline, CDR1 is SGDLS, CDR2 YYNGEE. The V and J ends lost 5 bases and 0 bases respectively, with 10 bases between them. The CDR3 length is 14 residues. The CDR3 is CASSRRTSTDTQYF. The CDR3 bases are TGTGCCAGCAGTAGACGGACTAGCACAGATACGCAGTATTTT.

CDR3 nucleotide sequence: TGTGCCAGCAGCTTATCGGCTACGTCGGGGGGGGAGCTGTTTTTT. It specifies CASSLSATSGGELFF. The J gene is TRBJ2-2, the V gene TRBV11-2, with D perhaps matching TRBD2 (5 bases). Germline values: CDR1 SGHAT, CDR2 FQNNGV. This CDR3 contains 15 residues. The ends were cut back, 2 bases at V and 8 bases at J, with 15 bases in the middle.

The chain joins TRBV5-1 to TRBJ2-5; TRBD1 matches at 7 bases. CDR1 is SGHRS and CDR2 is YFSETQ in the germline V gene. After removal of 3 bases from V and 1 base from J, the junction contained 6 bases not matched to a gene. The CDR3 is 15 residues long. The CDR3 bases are TGCGCCAGCAGCTCGACAGGGCCGCCCCAAGAGACCCAGTACTTC. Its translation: CASSSTGPPQETQYF.

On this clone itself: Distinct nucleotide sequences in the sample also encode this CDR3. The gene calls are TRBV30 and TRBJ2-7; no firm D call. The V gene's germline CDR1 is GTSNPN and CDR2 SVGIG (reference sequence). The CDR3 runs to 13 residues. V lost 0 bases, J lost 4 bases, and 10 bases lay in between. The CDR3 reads CAWSVRGRYEQYF. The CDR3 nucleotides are TGTGCCTGGAGTGTACGTGGTAGATACGAGCAGTACTTC.

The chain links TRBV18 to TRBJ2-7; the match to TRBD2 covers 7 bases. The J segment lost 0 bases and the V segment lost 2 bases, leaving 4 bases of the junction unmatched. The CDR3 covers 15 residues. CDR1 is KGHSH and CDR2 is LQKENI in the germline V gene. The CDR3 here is CASSPGAGSSYEQYF. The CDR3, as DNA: TGTGCCAGCTCACCAGGAGCGGGGAGCTCCTACGAGCAGTACTTC.

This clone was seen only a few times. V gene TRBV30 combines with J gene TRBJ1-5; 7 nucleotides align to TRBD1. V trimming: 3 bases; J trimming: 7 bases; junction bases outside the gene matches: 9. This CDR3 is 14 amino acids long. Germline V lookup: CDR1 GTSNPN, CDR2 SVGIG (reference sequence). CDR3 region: CAWSDGQVDQPQHF. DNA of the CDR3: TGTGCCTGGAGCGACGGACAGGTGGACCAGCCCCAGCATTTT.

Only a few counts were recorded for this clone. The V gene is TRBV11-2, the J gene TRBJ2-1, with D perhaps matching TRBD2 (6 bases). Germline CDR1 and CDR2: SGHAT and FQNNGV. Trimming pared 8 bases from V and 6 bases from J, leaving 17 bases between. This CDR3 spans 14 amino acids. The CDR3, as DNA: TGTGCCAGCGCCGGGGGTCATCAGTCCAATGAGCAGTTCTTC. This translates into CASAGGHQSNEQFF.

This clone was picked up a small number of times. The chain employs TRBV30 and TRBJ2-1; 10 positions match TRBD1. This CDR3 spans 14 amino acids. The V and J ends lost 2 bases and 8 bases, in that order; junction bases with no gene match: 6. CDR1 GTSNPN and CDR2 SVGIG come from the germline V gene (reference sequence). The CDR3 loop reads CAWSYRDRGHEQFF. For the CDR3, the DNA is TGTGCCTGGAGTTACCGGGACAGGGGACATGAGCAGTTCTTC.

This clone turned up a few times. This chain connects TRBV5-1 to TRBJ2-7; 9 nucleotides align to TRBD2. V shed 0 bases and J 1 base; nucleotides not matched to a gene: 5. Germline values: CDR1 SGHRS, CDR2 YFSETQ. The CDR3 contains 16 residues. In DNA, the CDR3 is TGCGCCAGCAGCTTGGAGGCTAGCGGGACTTCCTACGAGCAGTACTTC. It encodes CASSLEASGTSYEQYF.

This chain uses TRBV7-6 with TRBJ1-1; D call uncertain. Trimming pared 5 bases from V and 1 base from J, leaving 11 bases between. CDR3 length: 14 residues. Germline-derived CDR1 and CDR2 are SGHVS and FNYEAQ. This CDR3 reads CASSRHPQNTEAFF. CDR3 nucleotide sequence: TGTGCCAGCAGCCGCCACCCACAGAACACTGAAGCTTTCTTT.

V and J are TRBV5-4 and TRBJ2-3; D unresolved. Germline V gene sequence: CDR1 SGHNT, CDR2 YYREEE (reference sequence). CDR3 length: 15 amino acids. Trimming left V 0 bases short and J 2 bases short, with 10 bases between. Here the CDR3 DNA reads TGTGCCAGCAGCTTGGACAGTAAACCCACAGATACGCAGTATTTT. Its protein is CASSLDSKPTDTQYF.

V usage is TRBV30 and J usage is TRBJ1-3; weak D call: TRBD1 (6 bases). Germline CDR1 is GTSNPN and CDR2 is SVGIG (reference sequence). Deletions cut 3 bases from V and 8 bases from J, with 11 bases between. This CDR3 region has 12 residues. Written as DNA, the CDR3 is TGTGCCTGGAGCATCAGGGGTGACACCATATATTTT. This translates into CAWSIRGDTIYF.

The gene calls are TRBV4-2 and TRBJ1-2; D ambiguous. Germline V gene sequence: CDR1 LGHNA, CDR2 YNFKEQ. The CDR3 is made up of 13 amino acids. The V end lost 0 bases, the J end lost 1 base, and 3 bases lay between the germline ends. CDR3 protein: CASSQDSNYGYTF. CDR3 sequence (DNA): TGTGCCAGCAGCCAAGACAGTAACTATGGCTACACCTTC.

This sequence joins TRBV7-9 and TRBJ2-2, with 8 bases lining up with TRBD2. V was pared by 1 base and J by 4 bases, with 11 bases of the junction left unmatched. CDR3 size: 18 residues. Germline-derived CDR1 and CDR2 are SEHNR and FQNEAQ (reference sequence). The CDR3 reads CASSLDLAGYSGTGELFF. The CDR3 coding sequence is TGTGCCAGCAGCTTAGACTTAGCGGGGTACTCCGGCACCGGGGAGCTGTTTTTT.

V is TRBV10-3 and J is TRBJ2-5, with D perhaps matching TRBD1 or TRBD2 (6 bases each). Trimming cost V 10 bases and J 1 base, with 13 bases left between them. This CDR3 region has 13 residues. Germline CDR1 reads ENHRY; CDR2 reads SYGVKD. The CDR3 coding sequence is TGTGCCACCAGGGGAGGCGGCCAAGAGACCCAGTACTTC. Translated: CATRGGGQETQYF.